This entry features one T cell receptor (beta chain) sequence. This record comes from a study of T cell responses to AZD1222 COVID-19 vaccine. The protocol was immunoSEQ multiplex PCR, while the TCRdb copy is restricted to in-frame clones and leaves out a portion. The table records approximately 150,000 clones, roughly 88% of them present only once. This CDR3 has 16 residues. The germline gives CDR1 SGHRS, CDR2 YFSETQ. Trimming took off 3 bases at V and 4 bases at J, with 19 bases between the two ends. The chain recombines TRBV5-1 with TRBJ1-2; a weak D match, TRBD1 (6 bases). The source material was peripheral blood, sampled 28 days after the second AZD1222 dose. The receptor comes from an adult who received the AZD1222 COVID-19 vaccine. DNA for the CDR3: TGCGCCAGCAGCTCTGGACAGAGCGGCGGGGGCTATGGCTACACCTTC. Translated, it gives CASSSGQSGGGYGYTF.